These T cell receptor beta chains were read from a single sample in a study of T cell responses to AZD1222 COVID-19 vaccine. Produced via immunoSEQ multiplex PCR; TCRdb's table is partial and in-frame only. The repertoire holds more than 100,000 clones, with approximately 86% as singletons. The material was peripheral blood, obtained on day 0 of AZD1222 vaccination. The receptors derive from an adult in good health. Both conserved end residues are part of each CDR3. The D gene is left open where the match is weak.

v_gene	d_gene	j_gene	CDR3aa	CDR3nt
TRBV5-1	TRBD1	TRBJ1-2	CASSGTGDGYTF	TGCGCCAGCAGCGGCACAGGGGATGGCTACACCTTC
TRBV19	TRBD2	TRBJ2-1	CASSIFAGGSYNEQFF	TGTGCCAGTAGTATCTTTGCGGGAGGGTCCTACAATGAGCAGTTCTTC
TRBV3-1/TRBV3-2	NA	TRBJ2-5	CASSQDTGRETQYF	TGTGCCAGCAGCCAAGATACAGGGAGGGAGACCCAGTACTTC
TRBV3-1/TRBV3-2	TRBD2	TRBJ2-7	CASSQVAGDEQYF	TGTGCCAGCAGCCAAGTGGCGGGGGATGAGCAGTACTTC
TRBV7-2	NA	TRBJ1-6	CASSSGGIIGSPLHF	TGTGCCAGCAGCTCCGGCGGGATAATCGGTTCACCCCTCCACTTT
TRBV7-7	TRBD2	TRBJ2-3	CASSSGLAGGTDTQYF	TGTGCTAGCAGTTCCGGACTAGCGGGAGGCACAGATACGCAGTATTTT
TRBV7-8	TRBD2	TRBJ2-3	CASSFAGTSVDTQYF	TGTGCCAGCAGCTTCGCCGGGACTAGCGTGGATACGCAGTATTTT
TRBV14	TRBD2	TRBJ2-1	CASSQVGGSSYNEQFF	TGTGCCAGCAGCCAAGTAGGCGGGAGCTCCTACAATGAGCAGTTCTTC
TRBV18	TRBD1	TRBJ2-7	CASSPRDRSSYEQYF	TGTGCCAGCTCACCCCGGGACAGGAGCTCCTACGAGCAGTACTTC
TRBV10-1	TRBD1	TRBJ1-1	CASSGDRAMNTEAFF	TGCGCCAGCAGTGGGGACAGGGCCATGAACACTGAAGCTTTCTTT
TRBV3-1/TRBV3-2	NA	TRBJ2-1	CASSQGGGGSLHGEQFF	TGTGCCAGCAGCCAAGGCGGAGGGGGATCCCTACATGGTGAGCAGTTCTTC
TRBV7-3	TRBD2	TRBJ2-3	CASSPRTSGRDTQYF	TGTGCCAGCAGCCCGCGGACTAGCGGGAGGGATACGCAGTATTTT
TRBV6-2/TRBV6-3	NA	TRBJ2-5	CASSYSGWGETQYF	TGTGCCAGCAGTTACTCGGGGTGGGGAGAGACCCAGTACTTC
TRBV3-1/TRBV3-2	NA	TRBJ2-7	CASSQFGPYEQYF	TGTGCCAGCAGCCAATTCGGGCCCTACGAGCAGTACTTC
TRBV19	NA	TRBJ1-1	CASSLDRFNTEAFF	TGTGCCAGTAGTCTCGACAGATTTAACACTGAAGCTTTCTTT
TRBV6-5	NA	TRBJ1-2	CASRQTGLSYGYTF	TGTGCCAGCAGGCAAACAGGGCTATCCTATGGCTACACCTTC